Reported below is one TCR beta chain. Its specificity is unknown. Terminally differentiated effector memory CD45RA+ cells were left out of the naive CD8 fraction, which was CD45RO-negative and positively selected for CCR7. This CDR3 is 14 amino acids long. Germline CDR1 and CDR2: SEHNR and FQNEAQ (reference sequence). V lost 4 bases and J lost 8; bases outside the gene matches: 8. These data belong to a study of shared clonotypes between healthy human individuals. Study-wide points: Against clonotypes common to all four donors, non-shared ones had lower generation probabilities.

Using immunoSEQ multiplex PCR, the repertoire was profiled, and TCRdb retains in-frame clones only, with some absent. The sample yields about 2.2 million clones, around 93% seen once. The TCR originated in a man aged 18 to 29 in good health. Some clones in this sample may be carry-over from other donors' samples. What was sequenced was naive CD8+ T cells from PBMCs. The gene calls are TRBV7-9 and TRBJ1-2; 9 bases match TRBD1. Written as DNA, the CDR3 is TGTGCCAGCAGCTACCGGGACAGGGAGGAGGGCTACACCTTC. Amino acid sequence: CASSYRDREEGYTF.